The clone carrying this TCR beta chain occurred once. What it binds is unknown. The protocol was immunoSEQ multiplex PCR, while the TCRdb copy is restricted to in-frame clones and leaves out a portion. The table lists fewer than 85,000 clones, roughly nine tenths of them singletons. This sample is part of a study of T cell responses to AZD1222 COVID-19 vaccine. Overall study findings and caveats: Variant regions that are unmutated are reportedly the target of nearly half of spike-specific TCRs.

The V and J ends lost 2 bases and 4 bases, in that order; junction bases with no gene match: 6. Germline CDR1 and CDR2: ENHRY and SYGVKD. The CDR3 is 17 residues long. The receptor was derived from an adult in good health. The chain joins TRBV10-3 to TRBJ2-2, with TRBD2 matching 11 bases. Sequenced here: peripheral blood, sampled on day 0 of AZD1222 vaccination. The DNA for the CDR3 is TGTGCCATCAGTGAGAAAATAGCGGGAGGGCCCACCGGGGAGCTGTTTTTT. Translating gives CAISEKIAGGPTGELFF.